The 21 T cell receptor beta chains in this list originate from one sample, sequenced in a study of blood T cell repertoires in COVID-19. Only in-frame clones appear in the TCRdb table, and some are missing; sequencing was by immunoSEQ multiplex PCR. The repertoire holds more than 110,000 clones, with 75% to 90% as singletons. The specimen was peripheral blood. The receptors originated from a man in his sixties with active or convalescent COVID-19.

A single count supports this clone. This chain connects TRBV5-1 to TRBJ2-1, with D perhaps matching TRBD1 (6 bases). Trimming removed 0 bases at V and 5 bases at J, with 6 bases between. Germline V lookup: CDR1 SGHRS, CDR2 YFSETQ. The CDR3 has 13 amino acids. The CDR3 nucleotides read TGCGCCAGCAGCTTGGGGACAGACAATGAGCAGTTCTTC. Translation: CASSLGTDNEQFF.

This clone was counted once. This chain joins TRBV6-4 and TRBJ1-5, with D unresolved. V gave up 5 bases and J gave up 0 bases, with 11 bases separating them. CDR3 length: 15 residues. The germline CDR1 and CDR2 sequences are MRHNA and SNTAGT. The CDR3 DNA sequence: TGTGCCAGCAGTTTTAGCGGGGATAGCAATCAGCCCCAGCATTTT. This translates into CASSFSGDSNQPQHF.

The chain combines TRBV28 with TRBJ1-6, with D tentatively TRBD1 (5 bases). The CDR3 contains 16 residues. Looked up from germline, CDR1 is MDHEN and CDR2 is SYDVKM. V shed 7 bases and J shed 5 bases, with 18 bases lying between them. The CDR3 bases are TGTGCCAGCACCACTCGGATAGGGGCTCATAATTCACCCCTCCACTTT. Translation gives CASTTRIGAHNSPLHF.

To note about this clone: This CDR3 is also generated by other DNA sequences in the sample. J is TRBJ1-1 and V is TRBV28, with D unresolved. Deletions cut 4 bases from V and 2 bases from J, with 5 bases between. The CDR3 has 12 amino acids. Germline loops: CDR1 MDHEN, CDR2 SYDVKM. The CDR3 nucleotides read TGTGCCAGCAGTTCAGTAAACACTGAAGCTTTCTTT. It encodes CASSSVNTEAFF. Supplemented by reference TRBV28 and TRBJ1-1, the full variable domain reads DVKVTQSSRYLVKRTGEKVFLECVQDMDHENMFWYRQDPGLGLRLIYFSYDVKMKEKGDIPEGYSVSREKKERFSLILESASTNQTSMYLCASSSVNTEAFFGQGTRLTVV.

The sample holds a few counts of this clone. The chain links TRBV27 to TRBJ2-3; D call uncertain. With 8 bases removed from V and 4 bases from J, the gap between germline ends came to 7 bases. The CDR3 has 11 amino acids. In germline, CDR1 is MNHEY, CDR2 SMNVEV (reference sequence). CDR3 bases: TGTGCCAGCCACAGAGCAGATACGCAGTATTTT. It codes for CASHRADTQYF.

V is TRBV7-3 and J is TRBJ1-2; D not resolved. The CDR3 covers 15 residues. Trimming took off 0 bases at V and 8 bases at J, with 16 bases between the two ends. Germline V gives CDR1 SGHTA, CDR2 FQGTGA. The CDR3 spells CASSLTRDGGGGYTF. In nucleotides, the CDR3 is TGTGCCAGCAGCTTAACGAGGGATGGAGGCGGAGGCTACACCTTC.

The chain has TRBV19 and TRBJ2-7, with D possibly matching TRBD1 (6 bases). The CDR3 is made up of 14 amino acids. The germline V gene encodes CDR1 LNHDA and CDR2 SQIVND (reference sequence). Trimming removed 5 bases at V and 0 bases at J, with 11 bases between. The CDR3 loop is CASSLRDTSYEQYF. CDR3 in DNA: TGTGCCAGTAGTCTCCGGGACACCTCCTACGAGCAGTACTTC.

The chain links TRBV6-1 to TRBJ2-2, with 9 positions matching TRBD1. CDR1 is MNHNS, CDR2 SASEGT, per germline. V dropped 4 bases and J dropped 1; count of bases not matched to a gene: 4. The CDR3 covers 16 residues. The CDR3 loop reads CASSAMDRGNTGELFF. DNA for the CDR3: TGTGCCAGCAGTGCGATGGACAGGGGGAACACCGGGGAGCTGTTTTTT.

The sample holds one count of this clone. The rearrangement links TRBV28 to TRBJ2-1; TRBD2 matches at 10 bases. Germline lookup yields CDR1 MDHEN and CDR2 SYDVKM. The J segment lost 4 bases and the V segment lost 6 bases, leaving 9 bases of the junction unmatched. The CDR3 has 16 amino acids. Here the CDR3 DNA reads TGTGCCAGCAGAAAGAGCCGTAGCGGGAGGTACAATGAGCAGTTCTTC. Its translation is CASRKSRSGRYNEQFF.

This sequence joins TRBV7-3 and TRBJ2-1; possible D gene TRBD1, 6 bases. Trimming removed 4 bases from V and 6 bases from J, with 13 bases in between. This CDR3 is built from 14 residues. CDR1 is SGHTA and CDR2 is FQGTGA in the germline V gene. The CDR3 nucleotides read TGTGCCAGCAGCTCGGACAGCACGGGCAATGAGCAGTTCTTC. It specifies CASSSDSTGNEQFF.

The V gene is TRBV20-1, the J gene TRBJ2-6, with 8 bases identical to TRBD2. The CDR3 consists of 15 residues. V gave up 3 bases and J gave up 4 bases; unmatched junction bases: 5. The germline CDR1 and CDR2 sequences are DFQATT and SNEGSKA (reference sequence). CDR3 protein: CSASSGANGANVLTF. The CDR3 DNA sequence: TGCAGTGCTAGTAGCGGGGCGAACGGGGCCAACGTCCTGACTTTC.

This chain uses TRBV5-1 with TRBJ1-2, with a possible D match to TRBD1 (5 bases). CDR1 and CDR2 from the germline V gene are SGHRS and YFSETQ. This CDR3 is 12 amino acids long. Between the trimmed V and J ends, which lost 4 bases and 7 bases, there was a span of 11 bases. The CDR3 DNA reads TGCGCCAGCAGCGGGGGGACGCCTGGCTACACCTTC. This gives the protein CASSGGTPGYTF. Drawing the rest from reference TRBV5-1 and TRBJ1-2, the complete variable domain is KAGVTQTPRYLIKTRGQQVTLSCSPISGHRSVSWYQQTPGQGLQFLFEYFSETQRNKGNFPGRFSGRQFSNSRSEMNVSTLELGDSALYLCASSGGTPGYTFGSGTRLTVV.

V gene TRBV7-2 combines with J gene TRBJ2-2, with TRBD1 as a possible D gene (6 bases). The CDR3 extends over 13 amino acids. Per germline, CDR1 SGHTA and CDR2 FQGNSA. Trimming pared 4 bases from V and 6 bases from J, leaving 9 bases between. The DNA for the CDR3 is TGTGCCAGCAGCTCCTGGACAGCCGGGGAGCTGTTTTTT. It specifies CASSSWTAGELFF.

On this clone itself: The junction departs from the called germline gene at one end, perhaps through a read error. In DNA, the CDR3 is TGTGCCAGCAGAGAAGGACAGGGGGAGCAGTACTTC. Translating gives CASREGQGEQYF. V gene TRBV6-1 combines with J gene TRBJ2-7; 9 positions match TRBD1. The CDR3 consists of 12 residues. CDR1 is MNHNS, CDR2 SASEGT, per germline.

This sequence joins TRBV5-1 and TRBJ2-7, with 9 positions matching TRBD1. Germline V CDR1 and CDR2: SGHRS, YFSETQ. CDR3 length: 18 residues. V dropped 3 bases and J dropped 0; count of bases not matched to a gene: 13. The DNA for the CDR3 is TGCGCCAGCAGCTCTTGGGGACAGGGTGCTGTAAGCTCCTACGAGCAGTACTTC. Residues: CASSSWGQGAVSSYEQYF.

This chain links TRBV29-1 with TRBJ2-7, with 8 bases matching TRBD1. V was clipped by 4 bases and J by 2 bases; unmatched bases: 4. The length of the CDR3 is 13 residues. Germline CDR1 reads SQVTM; CDR2 reads ANQGSEA. Written as DNA, the CDR3 is TGCAGCGTTGGAGTGACAGGGGCCTACGAGCAGTACTTC. Amino acid sequence: CSVGVTGAYEQYF.

This sequence joins TRBV18 and TRBJ1-1; maybe TRBD1 (5 bases). The CDR3 sequence is 16 residues long. Trimming removed 3 bases at V and 7 bases at J, with 21 bases between. Germline lookup yields CDR1 KGHSH and CDR2 LQKENI. The CDR3 loop reads CASSPPGEDMLLEAFF. The CDR3 bases are TGTGCCAGCTCACCCCCGGGGGAGGATATGCTTCTTGAAGCTTTCTTT.

V gene TRBV25-1 combines with J gene TRBJ2-7; D is uncertain. Trimming cost V 3 bases and J 1 base, with 7 bases left between them. The CDR3 is 13 amino acids. Germline V gene sequence: CDR1 MGHDK, CDR2 SYGVNS. This chain's CDR3 is CASSDRFSYEQYF. In nucleotides, the CDR3 is TGTGCCAGCAGTGACAGGTTTTCCTACGAGCAGTACTTC.

The rearrangement uses TRBV2 and TRBJ2-1, with D unclear. Trimming took off 8 bases at V and 7 bases at J, with 6 bases between the two ends. Germline V gene sequence: CDR1 SNHLY, CDR2 FYNNEI. CDR3 length: 10 amino acids. The CDR3 sequence: CASEDNEQFF. In DNA, the CDR3 is TGTGCCAGCGAGGATAATGAGCAGTTCTTC.

CDR3 DNA sequence: TGTGCCTACGCCCGACAGGGAGAGGGTTCACCCCTCCACTTT. Protein product: CAYARQGEGSPLHF. The chain is built from TRBV30 and TRBJ1-6; TRBD1 matches at 7 bases. Germline values: CDR1 GTSNPN, CDR2 SVGIG (reference sequence). This CDR3 is built from 14 residues. V was clipped by 7 bases and J by 9 bases; unmatched bases: 12.

This chain links TRBV19 with TRBJ1-1, with 10 positions matching TRBD1. V trimming: 5 bases; J trimming: 5 bases; junction bases outside the gene matches: 5. The germline gives CDR1 LNHDA, CDR2 SQIVND (reference sequence). The CDR3 has 14 amino acids. CDR3 loop: CASSSTGGATEAFF. The DNA for the CDR3 is TGTGCCAGTAGTTCGACAGGGGGCGCGACTGAAGCTTTCTTT.